This is a list of T cell receptor beta chains from one sample in a study of blood T cell repertoires in COVID-19. The data were produced by immunoSEQ multiplex PCR, yet TCRdb's version contains in-frame clones alone and is incomplete. The table has around 170,000 clones, 65% to 85% seen once. The sequenced material came from peripheral blood. The source is a woman older than 75 with acute or convalescent COVID-19. CDR3s include the opening cysteine and the closing phenylalanine or tryptophan. The D gene is left open where the match is weak. Only some rows state a clone size, as once, few, many or a class for expanded clones.

d_gene: TRBD1
abundance: -
v_gene: TRBV5-1
j_gene: TRBJ1-5
CDR3aa: CASSRTGGEGNQPQHF
CDR3nt: TGCGCCAGCAGCCGAACAGGGGGCGAGGGCAATCAGCCCCAGCATTTT

d_gene: TRBD1
abundance: -
v_gene: TRBV5-1
j_gene: TRBJ1-2
CDR3aa: CAGRTGVVQEGYTF
CDR3nt: TGCGCCGGAAGGACAGGGGTTGTTCAGGAGGGCTACACCTTC

d_gene: TRBD1
abundance: few
v_gene: TRBV5-1
j_gene: TRBJ2-7
CDR3aa: CASTRQGTYEQYF
CDR3nt: TGCGCCAGCACGAGACAGGGAACCTACGAGCAGTACTTC

d_gene: -
abundance: few
v_gene: TRBV5-1
j_gene: TRBJ1-1
CDR3aa: CASSGEIGTEAFF
CDR3nt: TGCGCCAGCAGCGGTGAGATCGGGACTGAAGCTTTCTTT

d_gene: -
abundance: once
v_gene: TRBV6-5
j_gene: TRBJ1-6
CDR3aa: CASSYGHPPLHF
CDR3nt: TGTGCCAGCAGTTACGGGCACCCACCCCTCCACTTT

d_gene: -
abundance: -
v_gene: TRBV5-1
j_gene: TRBJ2-3
CDR3aa: CASSLGAGVGDTQYF
CDR3nt: TGCGCCAGCAGCTTGGGGGCAGGGGTAGGAGATACGCAGTATTTT

d_gene: TRBD1
abundance: -
v_gene: TRBV18
j_gene: TRBJ2-7
CDR3aa: CASSDVNRDRAHEQYF
CDR3nt: TGTGCCAGCTCCGATGTGAACCGGGACAGGGCCCACGAGCAGTACTTC

d_gene: -
abundance: -
v_gene: TRBV5-1
j_gene: TRBJ2-3
CDR3aa: CASSLAGSTDTQYF
CDR3nt: TGCGCCAGCAGCTTGGCTGGCAGCACAGATACGCAGTATTTT

d_gene: TRBD2
abundance: -
v_gene: TRBV2
j_gene: TRBJ2-7
CDR3aa: CASSGAGRASYEQYF
CDR3nt: TGTGCCAGCAGTGGAGCCGGGAGGGCCTCCTACGAGCAGTACTTC

d_gene: -
abundance: -
v_gene: TRBV7-2
j_gene: TRBJ2-5
CDR3aa: CASSLAGGGETQYF
CDR3nt: TGTGCCAGCAGCTTAGCCGGTGGTGGAGAGACCCAGTACTTC

d_gene: -
abundance: few
v_gene: TRBV5-1
j_gene: TRBJ1-4
CDR3aa: CASSLGTAAGEKLFF
CDR3nt: TGCGCCAGCAGCTTGGGGACTGCTGCGGGTGAAAAACTGTTTTTT

d_gene: -
abundance: -
v_gene: TRBV7-9
j_gene: TRBJ1-3
CDR3aa: CASSFSRDFRSGNTIYF
CDR3nt: TGTGCCAGCAGTTTCTCCCGGGACTTTCGCTCTGGAAACACCATATATTTT

d_gene: -
abundance: -
v_gene: TRBV18
j_gene: TRBJ2-2
CDR3aa: CASSPGTGYTGELFF
CDR3nt: TGTGCCAGCTCTCCCGGGACTGGCTACACCGGGGAGCTGTTTTTT